This TCR beta chain was recorded in a study of OX40 agonist ivuxolimab in advanced cancers. At the level of the study: While on treatment, patients had intravenous ivuxolimab at 0.01 to 10 mg/kg every 2 weeks.

The CDR3 is 16 residues long. Germline CDR1 SGHTA, CDR2 FQGNSA. Trimming cost V 5 bases and J 5 bases, with 16 bases left between them. Profiled with immunoSEQ multiplex PCR; TCRdb holds only in-frame clones, not every one. The table shows about 79,000 clones, with around 80% occurring only once. With baseline, cycle 4 day 1, and cycle 7 day 1 as timepoints, blood was sampled. Whole-study findings and limits: Among some nonresponders, normalized T-cell clonal expansion was also low.

Comments on this clone: The antigen is unknown.

Source: CD4+ or CD8+ T cells sorted from blood, taken in a trial of the OX40 agonist ivuxolimab. The receptor comes from an adult with an advanced solid tumor such as melanoma, head and neck, liver or kidney cancer. J is TRBJ1-6 and V is TRBV7-2; the D gene is possibly TRBD1 (5 bases). CDR3 DNA sequence: TGTGCCAGCAGCCCCCGGGGGTCTTTTAATAATTCACCCCTCCACTTT. As protein: CASSPRGSFNNSPLHF.